Sequencing of this TCR beta chain was carried out in a study of cytomegalovirus exposure and HLA in healthy donors. Whole-study context: Samples from HLA-typed donors yielded approximately 80 million unique TCRs in an early data release. Whole-study findings and limits: Several of the most significant clusters were apparently associated with common viral pathogens in a later analysis. Clonal expansion, a later analysis showed, was greater in HLA-associated TCR beta chains than in equally common others. Productive rates of about 90% or about 30% were seen for most TCR beta V segments in an earlier analysis.

Primers for the PCR totalled 60 Vbeta and 13 Jbeta. Here immunoSEQ multiplex PCR was the method, and the copy in TCRdb shows in-frame clones only, minus some. This table has about 90,000 clones, approximately 71% appearing once. Regarding this clone: Antigen: not known.

Germline CDR1 and CDR2: GTSNPN and SVGIG (reference sequence). The CDR3 has 15 amino acids. V was cut by 0 bases and J by 1 base, with 10 bases left in between. The receptor was isolated from a woman under 30 in good health and CMV-seropositive. The chain carries TRBV30 and TRBJ1-3, with D unclear. The sample comprised PBMCs. In DNA form, the CDR3 reads TGTGCCTGGAGTGTAGAAACTCCTTCTGGAAACACCATATATTTT. Translation gives CAWSVETPSGNTIYF.